The clone carrying this T cell receptor beta chain was seen at least ten times. The antigen remains unidentified. The data belong to a study of CD8+CD57+ T cells in acquired aplastic anemia. Turning to the study itself: Mean DNA quantity obtained from sorted CD4+ and CD8+ cells was about 3.2 ug.

The length of the CDR3 is 15 residues. Per germline, CDR1 SNHLY and CDR2 FYNNEI. V was shortened by 5 bases and J by 0 bases, with 10 bases between the two germline ends. Those patients picked for sequencing had displayed CD8+CD57+ cell expansion on flow cytometry. All participating patients were living with severe acquired aplastic anemia. CDR3 and TCR beta VDJ profiling relied on genomic DNA as the template. TCRdb re-called the reads through MiXCR, storing one row per CDR3 protein. Seen here are around 190,000 distinct CDR3 sequences, 48% observed once, and the top ten hold around 13%. Overall study findings and caveats: Common to patients and controls were twenty-nine CD8+ CDR3 sequences.

Input material: sorted CD4+, CD8+, or CD8+CD57+ T cells (not recorded which) from PBMCs. The TCR comes from a human donor with aplastic anemia. This sequence joins TRBV2 and TRBJ1-4; D unclear. CDR3 bases: TGTGCCAGCAGTAGGGAGCACCCAACTAATGAAAAACTGTTTTTT. Protein: CASSREHPTNEKLFF.